This passage covers 32 T cell receptor beta chains from one sample sequenced in a study of blood T cell repertoires in COVID-19. The method was immunoSEQ multiplex PCR; TCRdb's version includes in-frame clones alone and lacks a portion of them. The table has 300,000 to 450,000 clones, approximately 89% seen once. The sequenced material came from peripheral blood. Receptor source: a woman aged 55-69 years with COVID-19, enrolled during active disease.

This sequence joins TRBV5-1 and TRBJ1-6, with 9 bases identical to TRBD1. CDR3 length: 15 residues. The junction had 5 bases not matched to a gene; V was cut back by 4 bases and J by 6 bases. Germline assignment: CDR1 SGHRS and CDR2 YFSETQ. The CDR3: CASSVQGARNSPLHF. In DNA form, the CDR3 reads TGCGCCAGCAGCGTACAGGGGGCGCGTAATTCACCCCTCCACTTT.

The rearrangement links TRBV20-1 to TRBJ1-1; 7 bases agree with TRBD1. The V and J ends lost 3 bases and 0 bases, in that order; junction bases with no gene match: 7. This CDR3 region has 15 residues. Per germline, CDR1 DFQATT and CDR2 SNEGSKA (reference sequence). The CDR3, as DNA: TGCAGTGCTAGTCCGACAGGGCTCTTGAACACTGAAGCTTTCTTT. Translated, it gives CSASPTGLLNTEAFF.

This chain uses TRBV27 with TRBJ1-2; 7 positions match TRBD1. V was pared by 6 bases and J by 6 bases, with 13 bases of the junction left unmatched. CDR1 is MNHEY, CDR2 SMNVEV, per germline (reference sequence). The CDR3 has 15 amino acids. CDR3 sequence reads: CASSPLSGQINGYTF. As DNA, the CDR3 is TGTGCCAGCAGCCCTCTATCGGGACAGATTAATGGCTACACCTTC.

The gene calls are TRBV14 and TRBJ2-1, with a possible D match to TRBD1 (5 bases). In germline, CDR1 is SGHDN, CDR2 FVKESK. V lost 0 bases to trimming and J lost 10 bases, with 16 bases between them. CDR3 length: 15 residues. CDR3 sequence (DNA): TGTGCCAGCAGCCAAGAGTTAGGCAGGGCTCGAGAGCAGTTCTTC. It encodes CASSQELGRAREQFF.

This sequence joins TRBV7-3 and TRBJ1-1; no definite D call. V shed 5 bases and J shed 5 bases, with 12 bases lying between them. The CDR3 sequence is 13 residues long. Germline CDR1 reads SGHTA; CDR2 reads FQGTGA. DNA of the CDR3: TGTGCCAGCAGCATCATTGAGAGGACTGAAGCTTTCTTT. It translates to CASSIIERTEAFF.

This chain joins TRBV6-5 and TRBJ1-2; D possibly corresponds to TRBD1 (6 bases). V lost 10 bases and J 4 bases, leaving 22 bases between the germline ends. This CDR3 has 15 amino acids. Germline V gives CDR1 MNHEY, CDR2 SVGAGI. CDR3 sequence: CATSKGGGRLYGYTF. CDR3 in DNA: TGTGCCACCTCGAAGGGAGGGGGTAGACTCTATGGCTACACCTTC.

This clone was counted a single time. The chain carries TRBV6-5 and TRBJ1-2, with D maybe TRBD1 (5 bases). Trimming removed 6 bases from V and 5 bases from J, with 16 bases in between. The V gene's germline CDR1 is MNHEY and CDR2 SVGAGI. The CDR3 spans 14 residues. The CDR3 spells CASSKEGAGYGYTF. The CDR3 bases are TGTGCCAGCAGCAAGGAAGGGGCGGGGTATGGCTACACCTTC.

The V gene is TRBV19, the J gene TRBJ1-4, with D possibly matching TRBD1 (6 bases). The germline CDR1 and CDR2 sequences are LNHDA and SQIVND (reference sequence). Trimming took off 9 bases at V and 5 bases at J, with 16 bases between the two ends. The CDR3 is 14 amino acids. The CDR3 region is CASHGQPSNEKLFF. The DNA of the CDR3 is TGTGCCAGCCACGGACAGCCATCGAATGAAAAACTGTTTTTT.

The chain couples TRBV5-1 to TRBJ1-3; D gene uncertain. Germline CDR1 SGHRS, CDR2 YFSETQ. Trimming pared 4 bases from V and 4 bases from J, leaving 15 bases between. The CDR3 runs 15 residues. CDR3 residues: CASSPEGLSGNTIYF. Written as DNA, the CDR3 is TGCGCCAGCAGCCCAGAGGGTTTATCCGGAAACACCATATATTTT.

The chain carries TRBV9 and TRBJ2-5, with 7 positions matching TRBD1. This CDR3 has 15 residues. Germline lookup yields CDR1 SGDLS and CDR2 YYNGEE. Trimming at V came to 5 bases and at J to 0 bases, leaving 7 bases not matched to a gene. The CDR3 region has the DNA TGTGCCAGCAGTGAGGGGACAGTCAACCAAGAGACCCAGTACTTC. Its translation: CASSEGTVNQETQYF.

This chain joins TRBV12-3 or TRBV12-4 and TRBJ2-1, with 8 bases lining up with TRBD2. Trimming at V came to 8 bases and at J to 6 bases, leaving 6 bases not matched to a gene. The CDR3 runs 13 residues. Written as DNA, the CDR3 is TGTGCCAGCGAGCCGGGGGGGGGCAATGAGCAGTTCTTC. As protein: CASEPGGGNEQFF.

The rearrangement links TRBV11-2 to TRBJ2-5; 10 positions match TRBD1. Germline trimming cut 5 bases from V and 5 bases from J; bases unmatched to any gene: 5. The CDR3 consists of 14 residues. Germline values: CDR1 SGHAT, CDR2 FQNNGV. The CDR3, as DNA: TGTGCCAGCAGCCTTGGACAGGGGGGGGAGACCCAGTACTTC. Its translation: CASSLGQGGETQYF. The variable domain in full, completed from reference TRBV11-2 and TRBJ2-5, reads EAGVAQSPRYKIIEKRQSVAFWCNPISGHATLYWYQQILGQGPKLLIQFQNNGVVDDSQLPKDRFSAERLKGVDSTLKIQPAKLEDSAVYLCASSLGQGGETQYFGPGTRLLVL.

The gene calls are TRBV25-1 and TRBJ1-2; D unclear. Germline values: CDR1 MGHDK, CDR2 SYGVNS. The CDR3 extends over 12 amino acids. V lost 2 bases, J lost 8 bases, and 9 bases lay in between. The CDR3 sequence is CASSENSIGYTF. CDR3 DNA: TGTGCCAGCAGTGAAAACAGTATCGGCTACACCTTC.

The V call is TRBV6-6, the J call TRBJ2-2, with 10 bases that match TRBD1. With 8 bases clipped from V and 3 bases from J, the junction kept 6 bases outside the gene matches. Per germline, CDR1 MNHNY and CDR2 SVGAGI (reference sequence). The CDR3 runs 15 residues. CDR3 bases: TGTGCCAGCGCCTGGGGACAGGGGTACACCGGGGAGCTGTTTTTT. As protein: CASAWGQGYTGELFF.

The chain links TRBV6-6 to TRBJ1-5; a possible D gene is TRBD1 (5 bases). The CDR3 loop spans 14 amino acids. Germline assignment: CDR1 MNHNY and CDR2 SVGAGI (reference sequence). V dropped 4 bases and J dropped 3 bases, with 10 bases sitting between them. The CDR3 DNA reads TGTGCCAGCAGTTTGGGGGGAGTCAATCAGCCCCAGCATTTT. It codes for CASSLGGVNQPQHF.

This clone showed up just once. This chain connects TRBV10-1 to TRBJ1-1; 9 bases agree with TRBD1. The J segment lost 4 bases and the V segment lost 5 bases, leaving 5 bases of the junction unmatched. The V gene's germline CDR1 is WNHNN and CDR2 SYGVQD (reference sequence). This CDR3 region has 14 residues. The CDR3 region has the DNA TGCGCCAGCAGTCCGGGACAGGGTCCCACTGAAGCTTTCTTT. Translation gives CASSPGQGPTEAFF.

This clone was counted between two and nine times. The gene calls are TRBV6-5 and TRBJ1-5; 7 nucleotides align to TRBD1. With 11 bases clipped from V and 2 bases from J, the junction kept 6 bases outside the gene matches. The CDR3 contains 13 residues. Germline values: CDR1 MNHEY, CDR2 SVGAGI. CDR3 coding DNA: TGTGCCGGGTCAGACAGGGGCAATCAGCCCCAGCATTTT. It specifies CAGSDRGNQPQHF.

The V gene is TRBV6-1, the J gene TRBJ1-2; D is uncertain. Trimming took 1 base from V and 4 from J, leaving 7 bases between them. The germline V gene has CDR1 MNHNS and CDR2 SASEGT. This CDR3 comprises 13 residues. CDR3 loop: CASSEVEGYGYTF. The CDR3 DNA reads as TGTGCCAGCAGTGAAGTTGAGGGCTATGGCTACACCTTC.

The chain is built from TRBV7-3 and TRBJ2-3; 10 bases agree with TRBD1. Germline-derived CDR1 and CDR2 are SGHTA and FQGTGA. The CDR3 loop spans 14 amino acids. V trimming: 5 bases; J trimming: 10 bases; junction bases outside the gene matches: 9. In nucleotides, the CDR3 is TGTGCCAGCAGCCGATACCGGGACAGGGGACCGCAGTATTTT. It is translated as CASSRYRDRGPQYF.

As to this clone: One junction end does not reproduce the germline sequence, and a read error may be involved. The chain couples TRBV14 to TRBJ1-3; D gene unclear. Looked up from germline, CDR1 is SGHDN and CDR2 is FVKESK. The CDR3 covers 12 residues. The CDR3 nucleotides read TGTGCCAGCAGCCGTCGGGGTAGTTGGACGAATTTT. Its translation: CASSRRGSWTNF. Based on the CDR3 plus reference TRBV14 and TRBJ1-3, the full variable domain is EAGVTQFPSHSVIEKGQTVTLRCDPISGHDNLYWYRRVMGKEIKFLLHFVKESKQDESGMPNNRFLAERTGGTYSTLKVQPAELEDSGVYFCASSRRGSWTNFGEGSWLTVV.

V and J are TRBV3-1 (or the pseudogene TRBV3-2) and TRBJ1-6; D is uncertain. Germline assignment: CDR1 LGHDT and CDR2 YNNKEL (reference sequence). The CDR3 covers 14 residues. V was pared by 2 bases and J by 9 bases, with 11 bases between. Here the CDR3 DNA reads TGTGCCAGCAGCCAACCGGGAGGTTTTTCACCCCTCCACTTT. Translating it yields CASSQPGGFSPLHF.

The V gene is TRBV24-1, the J gene TRBJ1-2; D is undetermined. The V end lost 1 base, the J end lost 6 bases, and 5 bases lay between the germline ends. Per the germline V gene, CDR1 is KGHDR and CDR2 is SFDVKD. The CDR3 has 12 amino acids. DNA of the CDR3: TGTGCCACCAGTGATTTTCAGGATGGCTACACCTTC. It yields the protein CATSDFQDGYTF.

The chain recombines TRBV5-1 with TRBJ1-1, with 8 bases lining up with TRBD1. V dropped 4 bases and J dropped 2; count of bases not matched to a gene: 7. The CDR3 loop spans 15 amino acids. Germline V CDR1 and CDR2: SGHRS, YFSETQ. CDR3: CASSPGTGYNTEAFF. The CDR3 region has the DNA TGCGCCAGCAGCCCCGGGACAGGATATAACACTGAAGCTTTCTTT.

J is TRBJ2-5 and V is TRBV11-2; 12 nucleotides align to TRBD2. The V gene end was trimmed by 5 bases and the J gene end by 5 bases; junction bases not matched to a gene: 6. CDR1 is SGHAT and CDR2 is FQNNGV in the germline V gene. CDR3 length equals 15 residues. The CDR3 DNA follows: TGTGCCAGCAGCACGCTAGCGGGGGGGATGGAGACCCAGTACTTC. It yields the protein CASSTLAGGMETQYF.

The count of this clone is one. The rearrangement uses TRBV3-1 (or the pseudogene TRBV3-2) and TRBJ1-1; the match to TRBD1 covers 10 bases. Germline V gives CDR1 LGHDT, CDR2 YNNKEL (reference sequence). The CDR3 length is 15 residues. V gave up 4 bases and J gave up 8 bases; unmatched junction bases: 10. The CDR3, as DNA: TGTGCCAGCAGCCTGGGGACAGGGGCCGCTTGGGAAGCTTTCTTT. It codes for CASSLGTGAAWEAFF.

This clone was picked up a small number of times. The rearrangement links TRBV24-1 to TRBJ2-3; 8 bases are shared with TRBD2. Germline V gene lookup returns CDR1 KGHDR and CDR2 SFDVKD. V shed 3 bases and J 6 bases; nucleotides not matched to a gene: 16. The CDR3 sequence is 18 residues long. CDR3 protein: CATSDPPGTRGEGDTQYF. CDR3 DNA sequence: TGTGCCACCAGTGATCCTCCCGGGACTAGAGGTGAAGGGGATACGCAGTATTTT.

The chain joins TRBV4-1 to TRBJ1-1; 7 bases align to TRBD1. The CDR3 is 16 amino acids. Per germline, CDR1 MGHRA and CDR2 YSYEKL. The trim removed 3 bases at V and 3 bases at J, leaving 10 bases unmatched. The CDR3 protein is CASSHQQGPRDTEAFF. The CDR3 bases are TGCGCCAGCAGCCACCAACAGGGGCCTCGAGACACTGAAGCTTTCTTT.

This clone was seen just once. The J gene is TRBJ2-7, the V gene TRBV5-6, with 11 bases that match TRBD2. Germline CDR1 and CDR2: SGHDT and YYEEEE. The CDR3 runs 16 residues. The V gene end was trimmed by 4 bases and the J gene end by 6 bases; junction bases not matched to a gene: 12. Here the CDR3 DNA reads TGTGCCAGCAGCATCGGACTAGCGGGCGCCTCTTTCGAGCAGTACTTC. Translating it yields CASSIGLAGASFEQYF.

The chain couples TRBV13 to TRBJ2-7; perhaps TRBD1 as D (5 bases). Germline lookup yields CDR1 PRHDT and CDR2 FYEKMQ (reference sequence). The V and J ends lost 6 bases and 1 base respectively, with 19 bases between them. The length of the CDR3 is 16 residues. The CDR3, as DNA: TGTGCCAGCAGTTCACAGGACAAAAGGGGATCCTACGAGCAGTACTTC. It is translated as CASSSQDKRGSYEQYF.

The chain combines TRBV5-6 with TRBJ1-2, with D possibly matching TRBD1 (5 bases). V was cut by 4 bases and J by 1 base, with 8 bases left in between. The CDR3 length is 13 residues. The germline gives CDR1 SGHDT, CDR2 YYEEEE. As DNA, the CDR3 is TGTGCCAGCAGCACCGACAGTAACTATGGCTACACCTTC. This gives the protein CASSTDSNYGYTF.

This clone showed up just a few times. The V and J genes are TRBV29-1 and TRBJ1-1, with TRBD1 matching over 7 bases. Germline V gene sequence: CDR1 SQVTM, CDR2 ANQGSEA. J was trimmed by 1 base and V by 4 bases; bases with no gene match: 6. CDR3 length: 14 residues. The CDR3 sequence: CSVGADRENTEAFF. The DNA of the CDR3 is TGCAGCGTTGGGGCCGACAGGGAGAACACTGAAGCTTTCTTT. The full variable domain, in which reference TRBV29-1 and TRBJ1-1 provide the parts outside the CDR3, is SAVISQKPSRDICQRGTSLTIQCQVDSQVTMMFWYRQQPGQSLTLIATANQGSEATYESGFVIDKFPISRPNLTFSTLTVSNMSPEDSSIYLCSVGADRENTEAFFGQGTRLTVV.

This sequence joins TRBV5-1 and TRBJ2-3, with 14 bases matching TRBD2. This CDR3 is 18 amino acids long. Germline V gene data show CDR1 as SGHRS and CDR2 as YFSETQ. J lost 5 bases, V lost 0 bases, and 8 bases had no gene match. CDR3 amino acids: CASSLGTSGGPTRDTQYF. The CDR3 DNA reads as TGCGCCAGCAGCTTGGGGACTAGCGGGGGGCCTACACGAGATACGCAGTATTTT.